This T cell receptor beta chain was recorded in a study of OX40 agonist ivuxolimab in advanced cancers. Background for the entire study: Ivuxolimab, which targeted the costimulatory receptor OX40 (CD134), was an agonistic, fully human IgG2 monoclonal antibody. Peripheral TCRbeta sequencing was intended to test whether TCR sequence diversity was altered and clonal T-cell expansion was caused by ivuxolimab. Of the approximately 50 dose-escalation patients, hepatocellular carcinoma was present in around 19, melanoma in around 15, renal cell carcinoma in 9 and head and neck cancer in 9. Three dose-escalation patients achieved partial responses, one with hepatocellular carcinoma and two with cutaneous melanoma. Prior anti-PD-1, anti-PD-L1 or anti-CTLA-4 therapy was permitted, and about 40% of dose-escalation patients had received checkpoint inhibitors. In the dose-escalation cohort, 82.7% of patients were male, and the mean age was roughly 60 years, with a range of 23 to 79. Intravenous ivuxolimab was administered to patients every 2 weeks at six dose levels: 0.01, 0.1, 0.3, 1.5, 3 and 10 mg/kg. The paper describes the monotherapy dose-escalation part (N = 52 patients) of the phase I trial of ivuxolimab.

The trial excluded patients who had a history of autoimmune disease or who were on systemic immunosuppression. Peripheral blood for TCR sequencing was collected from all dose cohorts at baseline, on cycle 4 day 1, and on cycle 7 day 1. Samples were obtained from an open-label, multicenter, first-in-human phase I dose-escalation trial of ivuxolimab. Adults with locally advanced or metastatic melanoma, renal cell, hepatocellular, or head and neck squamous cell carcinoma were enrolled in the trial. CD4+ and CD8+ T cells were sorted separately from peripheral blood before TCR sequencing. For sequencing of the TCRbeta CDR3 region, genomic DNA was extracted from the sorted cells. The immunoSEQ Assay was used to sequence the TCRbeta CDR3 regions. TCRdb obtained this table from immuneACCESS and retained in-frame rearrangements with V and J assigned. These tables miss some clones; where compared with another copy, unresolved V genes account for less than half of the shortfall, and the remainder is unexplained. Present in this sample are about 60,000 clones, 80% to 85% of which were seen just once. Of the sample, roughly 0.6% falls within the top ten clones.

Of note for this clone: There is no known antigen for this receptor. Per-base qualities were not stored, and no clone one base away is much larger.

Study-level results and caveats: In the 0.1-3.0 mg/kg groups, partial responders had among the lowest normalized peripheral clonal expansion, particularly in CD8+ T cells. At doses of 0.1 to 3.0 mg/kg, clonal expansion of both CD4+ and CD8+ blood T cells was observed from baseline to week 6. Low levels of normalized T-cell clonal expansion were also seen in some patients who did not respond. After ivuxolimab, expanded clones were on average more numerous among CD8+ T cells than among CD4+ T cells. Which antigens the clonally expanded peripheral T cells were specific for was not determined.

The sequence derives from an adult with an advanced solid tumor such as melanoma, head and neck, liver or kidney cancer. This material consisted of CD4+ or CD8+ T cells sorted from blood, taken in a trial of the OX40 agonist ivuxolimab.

The CDR3 here reads CASSSGGGNYGYTF. The sequenced DNA: TGTGCCAGCAGCTCCGGAGGTGGGAACTATGGCTACACCTTC. Recombination linked TRBV7-2 to TRBJ1-2, with no D gene named confidently. The CDR3, cysteine through phenylalanine, is 14 amino acids long. This entry keeps only the CDR3 DNA: 42 bases, framed from base 1. The germline ends are 11 bases apart after V is trimmed by 4 bases and J by 2 bases. The germline V gene specifies SGHTA as CDR1 and FQGNSA as CDR2.